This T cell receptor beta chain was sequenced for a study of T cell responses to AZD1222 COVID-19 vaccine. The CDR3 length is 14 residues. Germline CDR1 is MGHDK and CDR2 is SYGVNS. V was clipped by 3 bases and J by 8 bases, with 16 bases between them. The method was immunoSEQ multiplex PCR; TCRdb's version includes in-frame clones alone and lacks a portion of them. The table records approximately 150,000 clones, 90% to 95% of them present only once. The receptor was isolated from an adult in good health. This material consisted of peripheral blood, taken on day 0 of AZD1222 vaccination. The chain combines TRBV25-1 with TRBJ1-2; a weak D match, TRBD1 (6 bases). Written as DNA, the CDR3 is TGTGCCAGCAGTGATTCAGGGGTCAGGGGAGGCTACACCTTC. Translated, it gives CASSDSGVRGGYTF.